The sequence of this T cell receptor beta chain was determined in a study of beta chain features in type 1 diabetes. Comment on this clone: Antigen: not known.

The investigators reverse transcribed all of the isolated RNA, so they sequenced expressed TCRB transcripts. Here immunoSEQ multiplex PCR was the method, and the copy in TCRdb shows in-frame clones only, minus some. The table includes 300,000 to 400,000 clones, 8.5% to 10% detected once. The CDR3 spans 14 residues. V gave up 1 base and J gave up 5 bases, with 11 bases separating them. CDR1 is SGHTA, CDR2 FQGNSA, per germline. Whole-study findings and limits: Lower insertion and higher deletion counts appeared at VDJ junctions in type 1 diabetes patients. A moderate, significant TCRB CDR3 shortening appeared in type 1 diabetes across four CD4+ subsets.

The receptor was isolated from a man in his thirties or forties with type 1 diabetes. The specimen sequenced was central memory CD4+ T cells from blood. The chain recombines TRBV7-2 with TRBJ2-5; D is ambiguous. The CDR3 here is CASSLDYSAETQYF. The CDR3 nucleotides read TGTGCCAGCAGCTTAGACTACTCGGCGGAGACCCAGTACTTC.